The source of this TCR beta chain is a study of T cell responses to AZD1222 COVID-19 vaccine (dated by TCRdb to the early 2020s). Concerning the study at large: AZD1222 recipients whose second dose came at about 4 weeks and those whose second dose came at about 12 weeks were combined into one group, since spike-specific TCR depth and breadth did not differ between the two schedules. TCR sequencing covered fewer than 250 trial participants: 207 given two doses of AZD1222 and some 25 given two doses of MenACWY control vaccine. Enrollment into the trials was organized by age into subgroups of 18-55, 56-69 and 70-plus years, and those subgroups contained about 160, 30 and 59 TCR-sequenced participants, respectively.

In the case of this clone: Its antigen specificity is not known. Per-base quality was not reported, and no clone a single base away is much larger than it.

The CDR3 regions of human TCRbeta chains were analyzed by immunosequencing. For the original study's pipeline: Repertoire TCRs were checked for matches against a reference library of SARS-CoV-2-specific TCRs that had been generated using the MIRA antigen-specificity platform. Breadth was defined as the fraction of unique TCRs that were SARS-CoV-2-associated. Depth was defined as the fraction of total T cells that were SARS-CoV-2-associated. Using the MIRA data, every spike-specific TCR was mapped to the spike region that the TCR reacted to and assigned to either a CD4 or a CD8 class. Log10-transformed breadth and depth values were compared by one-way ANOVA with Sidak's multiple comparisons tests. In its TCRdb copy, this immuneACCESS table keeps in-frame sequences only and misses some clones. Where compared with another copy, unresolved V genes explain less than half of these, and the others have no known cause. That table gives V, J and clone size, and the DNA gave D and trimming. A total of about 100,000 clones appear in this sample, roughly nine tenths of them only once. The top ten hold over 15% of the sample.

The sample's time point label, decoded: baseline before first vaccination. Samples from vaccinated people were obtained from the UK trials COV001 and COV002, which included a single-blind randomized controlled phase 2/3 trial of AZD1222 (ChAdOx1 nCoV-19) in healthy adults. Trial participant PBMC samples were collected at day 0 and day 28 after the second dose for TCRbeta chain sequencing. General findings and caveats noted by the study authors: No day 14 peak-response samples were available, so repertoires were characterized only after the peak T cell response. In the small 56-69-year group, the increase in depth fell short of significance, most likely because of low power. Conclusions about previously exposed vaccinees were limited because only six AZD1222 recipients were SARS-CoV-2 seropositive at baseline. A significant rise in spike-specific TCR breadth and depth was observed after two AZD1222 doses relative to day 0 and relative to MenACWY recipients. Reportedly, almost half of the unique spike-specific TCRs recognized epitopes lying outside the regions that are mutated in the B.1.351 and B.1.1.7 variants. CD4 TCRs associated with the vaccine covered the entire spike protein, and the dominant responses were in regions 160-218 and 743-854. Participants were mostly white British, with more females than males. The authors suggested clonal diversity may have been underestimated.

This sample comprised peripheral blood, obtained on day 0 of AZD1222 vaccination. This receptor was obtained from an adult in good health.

At the DNA level, the sequence is TGCGCCAGCAGCCCGGGACTGGCGGGCAGGGGCAATCAGCCCCAGCATTTT. It encodes CASSPGLAGRGNQPQHF. The receptor chain draws on TRBV4-1 and TRBJ1-5, with TRBD1 as a weak D call on 5 bases. Spanning cysteine to phenylalanine, the CDR3 consists of 17 amino acids. The CDR3 DNA has 51 bases and is translated from base 1. Reading the germline V gene gives CDR1 MGHRA and CDR2 YSYEKL. V is cut by 4 bases and J by 2 bases, and the space between the germline ends is 18 bases.